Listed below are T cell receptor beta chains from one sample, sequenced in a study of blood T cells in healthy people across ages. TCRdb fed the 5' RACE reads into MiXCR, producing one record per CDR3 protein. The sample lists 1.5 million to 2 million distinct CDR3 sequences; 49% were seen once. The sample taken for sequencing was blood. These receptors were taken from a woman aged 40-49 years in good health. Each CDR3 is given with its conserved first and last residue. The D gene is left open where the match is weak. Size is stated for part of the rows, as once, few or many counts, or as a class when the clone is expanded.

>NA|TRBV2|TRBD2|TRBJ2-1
CASSILAGAYNEQFF
TGTGCCAGCAGTATTCTAGCGGGGGCCTACAATGAGCAGTTCTTC
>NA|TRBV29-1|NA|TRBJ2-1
CSVGNRPEGEQFF
TGCAGCGTTGGGAACAGGCCTGAAGGTGAGCAGTTCTTC
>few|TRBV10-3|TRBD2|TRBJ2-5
CAISESGLAERTQYF
TGTGCCATCAGTGAGTCGGGGCTAGCGGAGAGGACCCAGTACTTC
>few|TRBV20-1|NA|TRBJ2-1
CSARGVSRLLNYNEQFF
TGCAGTGCTAGAGGCGTTTCGAGGCTTCTGAACTACAATGAGCAGTTCTTC
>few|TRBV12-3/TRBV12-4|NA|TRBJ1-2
CASGRLKIPRGYTF
TGTGCCAGCGGCAGGCTCAAAATCCCTAGGGGCTACACCTTC
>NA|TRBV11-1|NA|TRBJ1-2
CASSPLTDPKGDNKPDYGYTF
TGTGCCAGCAGCCCCTTGACGGATCCTAAGGGGGACAACAAACCCGACTATGGCTACACCTTC
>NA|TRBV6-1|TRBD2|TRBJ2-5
CASTVSQSAGGQETQYF
TGTGCCAGCACGGTTAGCCAGTCGGCGGGGGGCCAGGAGACCCAGTACTTC
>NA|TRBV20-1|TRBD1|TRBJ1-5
CSATSGGGPQPQHF
TGCAGTGCCACTTCCGGAGGGGGCCCTCAGCCCCAGCATTTT
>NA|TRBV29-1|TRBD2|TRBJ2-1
CSVRGGVAGGDNEQFF
TGCAGCGTCAGAGGAGGGGTAGCGGGGGGGGACAATGAGCAGTTCTTC
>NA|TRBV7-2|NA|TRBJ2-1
CASRGLASSYNEQFF
TGTGCCAGCAGGGGGCTGGCGAGCTCCTACAATGAGCAGTTCTTC
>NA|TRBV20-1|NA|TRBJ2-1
CSAVGANNEQFF
TGCAGTGCCGTCGGAGCAAACAATGAGCAGTTCTTC
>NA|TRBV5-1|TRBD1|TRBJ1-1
CASSPQPGTENTEAFF
TGCGCCAGCAGCCCTCAACCCGGGACAGAGAACACTGAAGCTTTCTTT
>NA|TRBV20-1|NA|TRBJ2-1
CSARALRGTYNEQFF
TGCAGTGCTAGAGCCCTCCGGGGGACCTACAATGAGCAGTTCTTC
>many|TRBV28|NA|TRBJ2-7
CASSWGGGYEQYF
TGTGCCAGCAGTTGGGGGGGCGGCTACGAGCAGTACTTC
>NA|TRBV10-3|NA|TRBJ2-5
CAISEGPQRGQETQYF
TGTGCCATCAGTGAGGGGCCCCAAAGAGGCCAAGAGACCCAGTACTTC
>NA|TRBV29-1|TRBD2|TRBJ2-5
CGGQTSGVTQETQYF
TGCGGCGGCCAGACTAGCGGGGTAACTCAAGAGACCCAGTACTTC
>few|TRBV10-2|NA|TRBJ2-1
CASSEFWGESYNEQFF
TGCGCCAGCAGTGAGTTCTGGGGGGAGTCCTACAATGAGCAGTTCTTC
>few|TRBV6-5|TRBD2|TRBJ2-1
CASSHGTSGGHSRNEQFF
TGTGCCAGCAGTCACGGGACTAGCGGGGGCCACTCGAGGAATGAGCAGTTCTTC
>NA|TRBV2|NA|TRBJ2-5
CASRGNQETQHF
TGTGCCAGCAGGGGCAACCAAGAGACCCAGCACTTC
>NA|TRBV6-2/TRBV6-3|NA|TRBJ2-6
CASSYSAWSGANVLTF
TGTGCCAGCAGTTACTCTGCCTGGTCTGGGGCCAACGTCCTGACTTTC
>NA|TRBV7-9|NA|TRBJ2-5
CASSLSSARSETQYF
TGTGCCAGCAGCTTGAGTTCCGCTAGAAGTGAGACCCAGTACTTC
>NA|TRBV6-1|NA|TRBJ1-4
CASSDDRTSEKLFF
TGTGCCAGCAGTGACGACAGGACATCTGAAAAACTGTTTTTT
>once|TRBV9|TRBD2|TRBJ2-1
CASSENLAVPNNEQFF
TGTGCCAGCAGCGAGAACCTAGCGGTCCCGAACAATGAGCAGTTCTTC
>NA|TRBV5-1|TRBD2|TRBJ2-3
CASSLALGGADTQYF
TGCGCCAGCAGCTTGGCGTTGGGAGGGGCAGATACGCAGTATTTT
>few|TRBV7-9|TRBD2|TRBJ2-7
CASSLGTSLFQYF
TGTGCCAGCAGCTTAGGGACTAGCCTTTTTCAGTACTTC
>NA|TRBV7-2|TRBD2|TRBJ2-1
CASSLLWPAGALNEQFF
TGTGCCAGCAGCTTGTTGTGGCCAGCGGGGGCGCTAAATGAGCAGTTCTTC